This T cell receptor (beta chain) was found in a study of T cells after posttransplantation cyclophosphamide. TCRdb keeps only in-frame clones here, not all; method: immunoSEQ multiplex PCR. Sampling found 25,000 to 30,000 clones, none seen once. Trimming shortened V by 0 bases and J by 0 bases, and 9 bases separated the two germline ends. The CDR3 is 16 residues long. The germline gives CDR1 SGDLS, CDR2 YYNGEE. The sample was PBMCs. The rearrangement links TRBV9 to TRBJ2-2; D gene uncertain. This receptor was obtained from a woman aged 55 to 70 in good health, CMV-negative, and a related stem cell transplant donor. This CDR3 reads CASSVVPGSNTGELFF. CDR3 bases: TGTGCCAGCAGCGTAGTACCCGGTTCGAACACCGGGGAGCTGTTTTTT. The full variable domain, with the rest looked up from reference TRBV9 and TRBJ2-2, is DSGVTQTPKHLITATGQRVTLRCSPRSGDLSVYWYQQSLDQGLQFLIQYYNGEERAKGNILERFSAQQFPDLHSELNLSSLELGDSALYFCASSVVPGSNTGELFFGEGSRLTVL.